The TCR beta chain under discussion was sequenced for a study of blood T cell repertoires in COVID-19 (dated by TCRdb to about 2020). For context, the study as a whole: Samples covering the acute and convalescent phases of COVID-19 were provided by collaborators in the United States, Italy and Spain. The prospective study material was composed of cDNA or gDNA derived from T cells, B-cell-depleted T cells, or PBMCs. Subjects who had been exposed to COVID-19, were actively infected with it, or had recovered from it provided the deeply sampled blood TCRbeta repertoires that made up the dataset. The repertoires were made available in a free public database intended to serve as a resource for research on the immune response to SARS-CoV-2. Samples were obtained from the ongoing ImmuneRACE study (first 160 participants) and from 1,200 or so subjects provided by 6 global collaborators. Nearly every sample came with metadata listing a de-identified subject ID, COVID-19 status, age in years and sex. Where available, HLA class I and class II types were obtained from metadata supplied by the sample provider rather than from assay-based typing.

Each collaborating institution followed its own protocols to collect whole blood in K2EDTA tubes. For TCRbeta analysis, collaborators shipped samples in one of three forms: frozen whole blood, isolated PBMCs, or DNA extracted from either of those sample types. Beyond this particular receptor, the publication reports: Clinical and demographic metadata were provided uncurated, with the amount varying by source and participant.

TCRbeta CDR3 regions were amplified from genomic DNA by means of the immunoSEQ Assay, a bias-controlled multiplex PCR. The original pipeline was this. The number of nucleated cells in each sample was estimated by amplification of reference gene primers within the assay. To quantify the absolute abundance of each unique TCRbeta CDR3 rearrangement, sequence reads were collapsed and filtered. For each sample, productive Simpson clonality was calculated as the square root of Simpson's diversity index across productive rearrangements. The table comes from immuneACCESS by way of TCRdb, which keeps in-frame sequences with V and J called. Part of the clones is missing from these tables; in studies checked, under half for an unresolved V gene and the rest for unknown reasons. From that table come the V and J calls and clone size; the DNA was used to work out D and trimming. This sample is represented by fewer than 70,000 clones; 85% to 90% of them were singletons. The ten top clones hold roughly 4% of the sample.

On this clone itself: Its antigen target is currently unknown. The record has no base qualities; no much larger clone is one base away.

The source of this sequence is a human donor in a cohort sampled during active COVID-19. Sample: peripheral blood.

The CDR3 protein: CAWSVTGAYEQYF. In nucleotide form, the sequence is TGTGCCTGGAGTGTAACAGGGGCCTACGAGCAGTACTTC. Recombination linked TRBV30 to TRBJ2-7; 7 middle bases align to TRBD1. The CDR3 contains 13 residues, cysteine and phenylalanine counted. The read is trimmed to its CDR3 DNA, 39 bases read in frame from base 1. Looking up the germline V gene (reference sequence) yields CDR1 GTSNPN and CDR2 SVGIG. After removal of 0 bases from V and 2 bases from J, the junction retains 1 base not matched to a gene.